This T cell receptor (beta chain) was captured in a study of immune evolution from preneoplasia to lung adenocarcinoma. Using immunoSEQ multiplex PCR, the repertoire was profiled, and TCRdb retains in-frame clones only, with some absent. The table shows about 15,000 clones, with about 82% occurring only once. The ends lost 5 bases at V and 6 bases at J; junction bases unmatched: 5. This CDR3 is 12 amino acids long. CDR1 and CDR2 from the germline V gene are SGHRS and YFSETQ. Patients had resection in Japan or China between about 2013 and 2017. H&E slides confirmed each diagnosis, reviewed by two pathologists independently. Nucleic acids came from premalignant or tumor cells enriched by macro-dissection.

The source material was FFPE minimally invasive lung adenocarcinoma tissue. V gene TRBV5-1 combines with J gene TRBJ2-7; 7 nucleotides line up with TRBD1. This TCR was sampled from a person aged 65 to 79 with lung adenocarcinoma. CDR3 residues: CASRQQGSEQYF. CDR3 nucleotides: TGCGCCAGCAGACAACAGGGGTCCGAGCAGTACTTC.